Described below is a single T cell receptor (beta chain) sequence and its context. The data are from a study of blood T cell repertoires in COVID-19. At the level of the study: Acute and convalescent COVID-19 specimens originated in the United States, Italy and Spain.

V lost 5 bases and J lost 3, with 19 bases in between. Per germline, CDR1 SGHRS and CDR2 YFSETQ. This CDR3 has 16 amino acids. Original processing methods: Nucleated cell counts were estimated from reference gene primer amplification. TCRdb's table, derived via immunoSEQ multiplex PCR, lists solely in-frame clones and lacks some. The DNA gave D and trimming, while V, J and clone size come from that table. Of about 170,000 clones listed, around 87% were seen once; the top ten hold roughly 2.4%. This chain connects TRBV5-1 to TRBJ2-3; D uncertain. This TCR derives from an elderly woman with COVID-19, enrolled during active disease. The sample comprised peripheral blood. Here the CDR3 reads CASRPTTAVATDTQYF. CDR3 DNA sequence: TGCGCCAGCAGGCCCACTACTGCCGTGGCTACAGATACGCAGTATTTT.